This T cell receptor beta chain was retrieved from a study of shared clonotypes between healthy human individuals. V lost 7 bases to trimming and J lost 6 bases; unmatched junction nucleotides: 11. The CDR3 has 15 residues. Germline V gives CDR1 SGHRS, CDR2 YFSETQ. Worth noting for this clone: Antigen unknown.

The method was immunoSEQ multiplex PCR; TCRdb's version includes in-frame clones alone and lacks a portion of them. Of some 2,100,000 clones detected, under 97% appear once; the ten largest clones hold roughly 0.13%. Study-wide points: When naive CD4 clonotypes were compared across a handful of donors, 4% to 6.5% were shared.

This TCR derives from a man younger than 35 in good health. The J gene is TRBJ2-7, the V gene TRBV5-1, with TRBD1 matching 12 bases. Sequenced input: naive CD4+ T cells sorted from blood. Subset in this sample: CD45RA+ positively selected. The CDR3 sequence is CASSTAGQGAPEQYF. The CDR3, as DNA: TGCGCCAGCTCTACTGCGGGACAGGGGGCCCCCGAGCAGTACTTC.